One sample yielded the 27 T cell receptor beta chains listed below, sequenced in a study of shared clonotypes between healthy human individuals. Sequencing was performed with immunoSEQ multiplex PCR; in TCRdb, only in-frame clones are kept and a portion is missing. Of 1,400,000 or so clones in the sample, about 98.5% were seen once. The sample was naive CD4+ T cells sorted from blood. Subset given: CD45RA+ positively selected. The receptors here all came from a man younger than 40 in good health.

The chain carries TRBV7-8 and TRBJ2-6; a possible D gene is TRBD1 (6 bases). CDR3 length: 17 residues. V dropped 5 bases and J dropped 3 bases, with 17 bases sitting between them. Germline assignment: CDR1 SGHVS and CDR2 FQNEAQ. The CDR3 protein is CASSTYRVASGANVLTF. The CDR3 DNA reads as TGTGCCAGCAGCACGTACAGGGTGGCTAGTGGGGCCAACGTCCTGACTTTC.

The genes are TRBV5-6 and TRBJ2-5; 8 positions agree with TRBD2. This CDR3 contains 16 residues. Germline V gene lookup returns CDR1 SGHDT and CDR2 YYEEEE. The junction had 10 bases not matched to a gene; V was cut back by 1 base and J by 5 bases. The CDR3 spells CASSLYGRAFLETQYF. CDR3 bases: TGTGCCAGCAGCTTGTACGGGAGGGCCTTTTTGGAGACCCAGTACTTC.

The rearrangement links TRBV6-5 to TRBJ2-7, with a tentative D call TRBD1 (6 bases). The CDR3 length is 12 residues. Germline V gives CDR1 MNHEY, CDR2 SVGAGI. Trimming removed 4 bases at V and 3 bases at J, with 7 bases between. This CDR3 is CASSSQGYEQYF. The CDR3 DNA follows: TGTGCCAGCAGTTCACAGGGCTACGAGCAGTACTTC.

V and J are TRBV7-7 and TRBJ2-1; tentatively, D is TRBD2 (5 bases). V lost 0 bases to trimming and J lost 10 bases, with 13 bases between them. CDR3 size: 14 residues. Per the germline V gene, CDR1 is SSHAT and CDR2 is FNYEAQ (reference sequence). The chain's CDR3 is CASSLAFSGREQFF. The CDR3 DNA reads as TGTGCCAGCAGCTTAGCATTCAGCGGAAGAGAGCAGTTCTTC.

J is TRBJ2-5 and V is TRBV5-1; no reliable D call. Trimming removed 0 bases at V and 5 bases at J, with 14 bases between. Germline V CDR1 and CDR2: SGHRS, YFSETQ. This CDR3 has 15 amino acids. The CDR3 DNA reads as TGCGCCAGCAGCTTGGATCATCTGAACGTGGAGACCCAGTACTTC. This translates into CASSLDHLNVETQYF.

The gene calls are TRBV19 and TRBJ2-2, with unresolved D. The germline V and J ends were trimmed by 9 bases and 6 bases, with 11 bases remaining between them. This CDR3 spans 12 amino acids. Germline CDR1 LNHDA, CDR2 SQIVND (reference sequence). This CDR3 reads CASGEGAGELFF. In DNA, the CDR3 is TGTGCCAGCGGAGAAGGAGCCGGGGAGCTGTTTTTT. The complete variable domain, with remaining parts taken from reference TRBV19 and TRBJ2-2, reads DGGITQSPKYLFRKEGQNVTLSCEQNLNHDAMYWYRQDPGQGLRLIYYSQIVNDFQKGDIAEGYSVSREKKESFPLTVTSAQKNPTAFYLCASGEGAGELFFGEGSRLTVL.

The chain is built from TRBV28 and TRBJ1-5; perhaps TRBD1 as D (5 bases). V lost 3 bases, J lost 4 bases, and 10 bases lay in between. Per the germline V gene, CDR1 is MDHEN and CDR2 is SYDVKM. This CDR3 region has 14 residues. CDR3 DNA sequence: TGTGCCAGCAGTTTGGCTCAGGGAAATCAGCCCCAGCATTTT. Translated: CASSLAQGNQPQHF.

V gene TRBV6-5 combines with J gene TRBJ2-7; D not resolved. Germline-derived CDR1 and CDR2 are MNHEY and SVGAGI. The CDR3 consists of 14 residues. V was clipped by 1 base and J by 6 bases, with 13 bases between them. The CDR3 reads CASSYLASSFEQYF. CDR3 in DNA: TGTGCCAGCAGTTACTTGGCTAGTTCGTTCGAGCAGTACTTC.

In the case of this clone: This sample also contains other DNA sequences that code for the same CDR3. The chain combines TRBV6-5 with TRBJ1-5; unclear D gene. Germline V CDR1 and CDR2: MNHEY, SVGAGI. The V end lost 2 bases, the J end lost 4 bases, and 6 bases lay between the germline ends. The CDR3 is made up of 13 amino acids. This chain's CDR3 is CASSYQLNQPQHF. In nucleotides, the CDR3 is TGTGCCAGCAGTTACCAACTAAATCAGCCCCAGCATTTT.

The chain joins TRBV19 to TRBJ2-1; 11 bases are a match to TRBD2. The CDR3 has 17 residues. Germline assignment: CDR1 LNHDA and CDR2 SQIVND (reference sequence). With V trimmed by 3 bases and J by 6 bases, 10 bases remained unmatched. The CDR3 sequence is CASSMGVAGGMFNEQFF. Here the CDR3 DNA reads TGTGCCAGTAGTATGGGGGTAGCGGGAGGGATGTTCAATGAGCAGTTCTTC.

V is TRBV28 and J is TRBJ1-5, with unresolved D. The V end was cut by 3 bases, the J end by 5 bases, with 11 bases between. Germline loops: CDR1 MDHEN, CDR2 SYDVKM. CDR3 length equals 14 residues. CDR3 nucleotides: TGTGCCAGCAGTTTGTGGAGGGCCTATCAGCCCCAGCATTTT. Its protein is CASSLWRAYQPQHF.

This chain joins TRBV11-2 and TRBJ1-3; D might be TRBD1 (5 bases). Per the germline V gene, CDR1 is SGHAT and CDR2 is FQNNGV. The CDR3 consists of 15 residues. Deletions cut 6 bases from V and 4 bases from J, with 16 bases between. CDR3 residues: CASSLQASSGNTIYF. The CDR3 coding sequence is TGTGCCAGCAGTTTACAGGCTTCCTCGGGAAACACCATATATTTT.

The chain couples TRBV6-1 to TRBJ1-1; 7 nucleotides match TRBD1. Germline V lookup: CDR1 MNHNS, CDR2 SASEGT. V shed 4 bases, J shed 1 base, and the junction held 6 bases outside the gene matches. The CDR3 length is 15 residues. The CDR3 protein is CASSGPTGTNTEAFF. The DNA of the CDR3 is TGTGCCAGCAGTGGACCGACAGGGACGAACACTGAAGCTTTCTTT.

J is TRBJ2-7 and V is TRBV29-1; D may be TRBD1 or TRBD2 (5 bases each). V dropped 0 bases and J dropped 0 bases, with 12 bases sitting between them. Germline CDR1 reads SQVTM; CDR2 reads ANQGSEA. The CDR3 totals 15 residues. The CDR3 coding sequence is TGCAGCGTTGAAGATTGGGGGATTAACTCCTACGAGCAGTACTTC. The encoded protein is CSVEDWGINSYEQYF.

The J gene is TRBJ1-1, the V gene TRBV5-6; maybe TRBD1 (6 bases). The germline V gene has CDR1 SGHDT and CDR2 YYEEEE. Trimming cost V 10 bases and J 0 bases, with 22 bases left between them. CDR3 length: 16 amino acids. CDR3 region: CASQITPGAMNTEAFF. The CDR3 nucleotides read TGTGCCTCACAAATAACCCCAGGGGCGATGAACACTGAAGCTTTCTTT.

The rearrangement uses TRBV7-9 and TRBJ1-1; 10 positions match TRBD1. J lost 7 bases, V lost 4 bases, and 12 bases had no gene match. The germline V gene encodes CDR1 SEHNR and CDR2 FQNEAQ (reference sequence). The CDR3 contains 16 residues. The CDR3 reads CASSSLRGTGVFEAFF. DNA for the CDR3: TGTGCCAGCAGCTCTTTGCGCGGGACAGGGGTGTTTGAAGCTTTCTTT. The full variable domain, rest sourced from reference TRBV7-9 and TRBJ1-1, is DTGVSQNPRHKITKRGQNVTFRCDPISEHNRLYWYRQTLGQGPEFLTYFQNEAQLEKSRLLSDRFSAERPKGSFSTLEIQRTEQGDSAMYLCASSSLRGTGVFEAFFGQGTRLTVV.

The chain uses TRBV9 and TRBJ2-1; unclear D gene. V was shortened by 3 bases and J by 0 bases, with 10 bases between the two germline ends. CDR3 length equals 15 residues. Germline V CDR1 and CDR2: SGDLS, YYNGEE. The CDR3 region is CASSGGVDSYNEQFF. CDR3 bases: TGTGCCAGCAGCGGTGGGGTCGACTCCTACAATGAGCAGTTCTTC. Full variable domain (missing parts from reference TRBV9 and TRBJ2-1): DSGVTQTPKHLITATGQRVTLRCSPRSGDLSVYWYQQSLDQGLQFLIQYYNGEERAKGNILERFSAQQFPDLHSELNLSSLELGDSALYFCASSGGVDSYNEQFFGPGTRLTVL.

The chain has TRBV18 and TRBJ1-5, with TRBD1 identical over 8 bases. The CDR3 is 16 amino acids. Germline lookup yields CDR1 KGHSH and CDR2 LQKENI. Germline trimming cut 6 bases from V and 2 bases from J; bases unmatched to any gene: 9. CDR3 in DNA: TGTGCCAGCTCGAGAGGGACAGGCGCTCGCAATCAGCCCCAGCATTTT. This gives the protein CASSRGTGARNQPQHF.

The chain carries TRBV7-2 and TRBJ2-2, with a weak D call TRBD1 (6 bases). Germline-derived CDR1 and CDR2 are SGHTA and FQGNSA. V lost 6 bases to trimming and J lost 2 bases, with 13 bases between them. The CDR3 covers 15 residues. The CDR3 DNA is TGTGCCAGCAGGCGGACAGCCACCAACACCGGGGAGCTGTTTTTT. Translated: CASRRTATNTGELFF.

The chain employs TRBV5-4 and TRBJ2-7; 9 bases are a match to TRBD2. Trimming removed 0 bases from V and 6 bases from J; junction bases left unmatched: 4. The CDR3 runs to 14 residues. CDR1 is SGHNT, CDR2 YYREEE, per germline (reference sequence). The CDR3: CASSLVSSGSEQYF. In nucleotides, the CDR3 is TGTGCCAGCAGCTTGGTCAGTAGCGGGAGCGAGCAGTACTTC.

The chain combines TRBV7-2 with TRBJ1-3, with a tentative D call TRBD1 (5 bases). V gave up 6 bases and J gave up 4 bases, with 22 bases separating them. Per germline, CDR1 SGHTA and CDR2 FQGNSA. The CDR3 totals 17 residues. In DNA form, the CDR3 reads TGTGCCAGCAGTCGTAACCTGGGACGGGGAGCGGGAAACACCATATATTTT. Residues: CASSRNLGRGAGNTIYF. The full variable domain, with the rest looked up from reference TRBV7-2 and TRBJ1-3, is GAGVSQSPSNKVTEKGKDVELRCDPISGHTALYWYRQSLGQGLEFLIYFQGNSAPDKSGLPSDRFSAERTGGSVSTLTIQRTQQEDSAVYLCASSRNLGRGAGNTIYFGEGSWLTVV.

The chain links TRBV28 to TRBJ2-7; no reliable D call. Germline V gene data show CDR1 as MDHEN and CDR2 as SYDVKM. V lost 5 bases and J 4 bases, leaving 15 bases between the germline ends. The CDR3 is made up of 14 amino acids. Written as DNA, the CDR3 is TGTGCCAGCAGTGCTGACTCTTCTCGGTACGAGCAGTACTTC. Protein product: CASSADSSRYEQYF. Variable domain in full (rest from reference TRBV28 and TRBJ2-7): DVKVTQSSRYLVKRTGEKVFLECVQDMDHENMFWYRQDPGLGLRLIYFSYDVKMKEKGDIPEGYSVSREKKERFSLILESASTNQTSMYLCASSADSSRYEQYFGPGTRLTVT.

This chain joins TRBV5-1 and TRBJ1-4; TRBD1 matches at 8 bases. The V segment lost 3 bases and the J segment 4 bases; nucleotides outside the gene matches: 5. CDR3 size: 15 residues. The germline V gene encodes CDR1 SGHRS and CDR2 YFSETQ. CDR3: CASSSQGAGNEKLFF. CDR3 sequence (DNA): TGCGCCAGCAGCTCGCAGGGGGCTGGTAATGAAAAACTGTTTTTT.

In the case of this clone: The sample contains more than one DNA sequence encoding this CDR3. The chain recombines TRBV5-1 with TRBJ2-5; tentatively, D is TRBD1 (6 bases). Germline CDR1 is SGHRS and CDR2 is YFSETQ. The V and J ends lost 1 base and 2 bases respectively, with 9 bases between them. The CDR3 is made up of 14 amino acids. The CDR3 nucleotides read TGCGCCAGCAGCTTGAGAGGGGGACAAGAGACCCAGTACTTC. The encoded protein is CASSLRGGQETQYF. Supplemented by reference TRBV5-1 and TRBJ2-5, the full variable domain reads KAGVTQTPRYLIKTRGQQVTLSCSPISGHRSVSWYQQTPGQGLQFLFEYFSETQRNKGNFPGRFSGRQFSNSRSEMNVSTLELGDSALYLCASSLRGGQETQYFGPGTRLLVL.

A few counts support this clone. This chain joins TRBV6-4 and TRBJ1-2; D not resolved. CDR1 is MRHNA, CDR2 SNTAGT, per germline. The CDR3 has 12 residues. V shed 3 bases and J shed 9 bases, with 11 bases lying between them. The CDR3 DNA follows: TGTGCCAGCAGTGATTCAGGCCGGAGCTACACCTTC. It yields the protein CASSDSGRSYTF.

Turning to this clone: The junction does not match germline at one end; this may be a read error. CDR3 sequence (DNA): TGTGCCATGAGTGGAGGGGTGAACACTGAAGCTTTCTTT. Its protein product is CAMSGGVNTEAFF. The chain joins TRBV10-3 to TRBJ1-1; D possibly corresponds to TRBD1 (5 bases). The CDR3 loop spans 13 amino acids. CDR1 ENHRY and CDR2 SYGVKD come from the germline V gene.

The chain has TRBV5-1 and TRBJ2-1; 11 bases agree with TRBD2. The CDR3 totals 18 residues. Trimming cost V 4 bases and J 7 bases; bases outside gene matches: 16. Germline V gene lookup returns CDR1 SGHRS and CDR2 YFSETQ. CDR3 loop: CASSATSGSALRGNEQFF. The CDR3 DNA follows: TGCGCCAGCAGCGCAACTAGCGGGAGTGCCTTGCGGGGGAATGAGCAGTTCTTC.